Listed below are T cell receptor beta chains from one sample, sequenced in a study of OX40 agonist ivuxolimab in advanced cancers. TCRdb keeps only in-frame clones here, not all; method: immunoSEQ multiplex PCR. The data contain about 9,100 clones, around nine tenths of them seen just once; the ten biggest clones take up 11%. The specimen was CD4+ or CD8+ T cells sorted from blood, collected in a trial of the OX40 agonist ivuxolimab. These receptors were taken from an adult with an advanced solid tumor such as melanoma, head and neck, liver or kidney cancer. CDR3s include the opening cysteine and the closing phenylalanine or tryptophan. The order of the fields is V gene, clone size, J gene, D gene, CDR3 protein, CDR3 DNA. D genes are given only for firm matches. Clone size is shown for a subset of rows, as once, few, many or a class of expanded clone.

TRBV27	NA	TRBJ2-3	NA	CASSLSVGNTDTQYF	TGTGCCAGCAGTTTATCGGTAGGGAACACAGATACGCAGTATTTT
TRBV14	NA	TRBJ2-4	NA	CASSQTGGGKNIQYF	TGTGCCAGCAGCCAGACGGGGGGCGGCAAAAACATTCAGTACTTC
TRBV4-2	NA	TRBJ1-1	TRBD1	CASSQTGLNTEAFF	TGTGCCAGCAGCCAGACAGGGCTGAACACTGAAGCTTTCTTT
TRBV19	NA	TRBJ2-7	NA	CASSESRSYEQYF	TGTGCCAGTAGTGAGTCACGCTCCTACGAGCAGTACTTC
TRBV2	NA	TRBJ2-7	NA	CASIGLAEQYF	TGTGCCAGCATAGGTCTCGCGGAGCAGTACTTC
TRBV4-1	NA	TRBJ2-5	TRBD2	CASSQDPERGNKETQYF	TGCGCCAGCAGCCAAGATCCGGAGCGGGGAAATAAAGAGACCCAGTACTTC
TRBV5-1	NA	TRBJ2-7	NA	CASSFMGGESLGFGYEQYF	TGCGCCAGCAGCTTCATGGGGGGCGAATCTCTGGGCTTCGGCTACGAGCAGTACTTC
TRBV6-5	NA	TRBJ2-7	NA	CASSYSSGFYEQYF	TGTGCCAGCAGTTACTCCAGTGGGTTTTACGAGCAGTACTTC
TRBV7-9	NA	TRBJ1-1	NA	CASKPGSGDEAFF	TGTGCCAGCAAGCCGGGGTCGGGGGATGAAGCTTTCTTT
TRBV6-1	few	TRBJ1-6	NA	CASSDPGADYNSPLHF	TGTGCCAGCAGTGACCCGGGGGCCGATTATAATTCACCCCTCCACTTT
TRBV2	NA	TRBJ2-3	NA	CASGRLRVDTQYF	TGTGCCAGCGGACGACTTAGAGTCGATACGCAGTATTTT
TRBV6-5	NA	TRBJ2-7	NA	CASSYGIGNYEQYF	TGTGCCAGCAGTTACGGCATCGGGAACTACGAGCAGTACTTC
TRBV5-4	NA	TRBJ2-2	TRBD1	CASSPGTGENTGELFF	TGTGCCAGCAGCCCGGGGACAGGGGAGAACACCGGGGAGCTGTTTTTT
TRBV5-8	NA	TRBJ1-1	NA	CASSLGWTEAFF	TGTGCCAGCAGCTTGGGATGGACTGAAGCTTTCTTT
TRBV9	NA	TRBJ1-1	NA	CASSTGLPEAFF	TGTGCCAGCAGCACGGGACTGCCTGAAGCTTTCTTT
TRBV10-3	NA	TRBJ2-3	NA	CATLPGSRTDTQYF	TGTGCCACCCTCCCCGGTTCCAGGACAGATACGCAGTATTTT
TRBV4-1	NA	TRBJ2-1	NA	CASSQDGAGSLTEQFF	TGCGCCAGCAGCCAAGATGGGGCAGGGTCCCTCACTGAGCAGTTCTTC
TRBV6-6	NA	TRBJ2-3	TRBD2	CASRLAGGTLADTQYF	TGTGCCAGCAGACTAGCGGGGGGGACCCTCGCAGATACGCAGTATTTT
TRBV11-2	NA	TRBJ1-6	NA	CASRVFSGGAYNSPLHF	TGTGCCAGCAGGGTGTTTTCCGGGGGTGCCTATAATTCACCCCTCCACTTT
TRBV5-4	NA	TRBJ2-3	TRBD2	CASSLGFSGGLDTQYF	TGTGCCAGCAGCTTGGGGTTTAGCGGGGGTTTGGATACGCAGTATTTT
TRBV11-3	NA	TRBJ2-7	TRBD1	CASRPTGDSYEQYF	TGTGCCAGCAGGCCAACAGGGGACTCCTACGAGCAGTACTTC
TRBV19	NA	TRBJ1-6	NA	CASSWTGYNSPLHF	TGTGCCAGTAGTTGGACGGGCTATAATTCACCCCTCCACTTT
TRBV27	NA	TRBJ2-5	TRBD2	CASSLTSGGEETQYF	TGTGCCAGCAGTTTAACTAGCGGGGGGGAAGAGACCCAGTACTTC
TRBV15	NA	TRBJ2-7	TRBD1	CATSSRGTEPYEQYF	TGTGCCACCAGCTCCCGAGGGACAGAACCCTACGAGCAGTACTTC
TRBV11-3	NA	TRBJ2-2	NA	CASSSPTYLNTGELFF	TGTGCCAGCAGCTCCCCGACATACCTAAACACCGGGGAGCTGTTTTTT
TRBV9	NA	TRBJ2-3	NA	CASSSIGGAGKPVTDTQYF	TGTGCCAGCAGCTCCATAGGGGGGGCAGGGAAGCCCGTAACAGATACGCAGTATTTT
TRBV5-1	NA	TRBJ2-5	NA	CASSFSPGVQETQYF	TGCGCCAGCAGCTTCAGTCCAGGGGTCCAAGAGACCCAGTACTTC
TRBV7-9	NA	TRBJ1-1	TRBD1	CASSQPITGGEGMNTEAFF	TGTGCCAGCAGCCAACCCATTACAGGGGGCGAGGGAATGAACACTGAAGCTTTCTTT
TRBV28	NA	TRBJ2-7	NA	CASSSGLSSYEQYF	TGTGCCAGCAGTTCAGGGTTGAGTTCCTACGAGCAGTACTTC
TRBV7-2	NA	TRBJ2-3	TRBD2	CASAGGPVDTQYF	TGTGCCAGCGCGGGGGGGCCGGTAGATACGCAGTATTTT
TRBV28	NA	TRBJ2-2	TRBD1	CASSPTGRFSGELFF	TGTGCCAGCAGCCCGACAGGGCGGTTTTCAGGGGAGCTGTTTTTT
TRBV4-1	NA	TRBJ2-7	TRBD2	CASSQTSGAFYEQYF	TGCGCCAGCAGCCAAACTAGCGGGGCATTCTACGAGCAGTACTTC